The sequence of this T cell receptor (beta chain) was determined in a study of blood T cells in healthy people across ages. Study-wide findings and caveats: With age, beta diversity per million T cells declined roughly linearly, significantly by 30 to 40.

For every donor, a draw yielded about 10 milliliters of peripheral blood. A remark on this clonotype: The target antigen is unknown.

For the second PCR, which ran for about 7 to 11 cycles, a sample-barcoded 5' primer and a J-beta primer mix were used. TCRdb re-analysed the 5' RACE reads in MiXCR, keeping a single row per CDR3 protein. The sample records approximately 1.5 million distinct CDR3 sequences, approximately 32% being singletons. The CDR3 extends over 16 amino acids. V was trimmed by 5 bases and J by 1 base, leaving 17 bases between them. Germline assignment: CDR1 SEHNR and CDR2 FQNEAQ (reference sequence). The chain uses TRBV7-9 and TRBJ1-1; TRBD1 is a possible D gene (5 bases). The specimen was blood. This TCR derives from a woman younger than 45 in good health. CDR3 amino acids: CASSQLRGGWNTEAFF. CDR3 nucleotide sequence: TGTGCCAGCAGCCAACTCCGGGGGGGGTGGAACACTGAAGCTTTCTTT. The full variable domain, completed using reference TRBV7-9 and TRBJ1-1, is DTGVSQNPRHKITKRGQNVTFRCDPISEHNRLYWYRQTLGQGPEFLTYFQNEAQLEKSRLLSDRFSAERPKGSFSTLEIQRTEQGDSAMYLCASSQLRGGWNTEAFFGQGTRLTVV.